What follows describes a single T cell receptor beta chain. This record belongs to a study of blood T cell repertoires in COVID-19. Study-wide background: The study drew acute and convalescent COVID-19 samples from the United States, Italy and Spain. Nucleic acid was either cDNA or gDNA, and it came from T cells, B-cell-depleted T cells, or PBMCs.

Original analysis: For nucleated cells, counts were estimated from reference gene primer amplification. The method was immunoSEQ multiplex PCR; TCRdb's version includes in-frame clones alone and lacks a portion of them. The V and J calls and clone size come from that table; D and trimming were worked out from the DNA. This table holds around 38,000 clones, around 89% found once. With 6 bases removed from V and 7 bases from J, the gap between germline ends came to 13 bases. This CDR3 is 12 amino acids long. Germline V gene sequence: CDR1 SQVTM, CDR2 ANQGSEA. This sequence joins TRBV29-1 and TRBJ2-1; D is perhaps TRBD1 (6 bases). The sample consisted of peripheral blood. This clonotype was obtained from a human donor in a cohort sampled during active COVID-19. The CDR3 coding sequence is TGCAGCGTGGGACAATTCGTAAATGAGCAGTTCTTC. It is translated as CSVGQFVNEQFF.